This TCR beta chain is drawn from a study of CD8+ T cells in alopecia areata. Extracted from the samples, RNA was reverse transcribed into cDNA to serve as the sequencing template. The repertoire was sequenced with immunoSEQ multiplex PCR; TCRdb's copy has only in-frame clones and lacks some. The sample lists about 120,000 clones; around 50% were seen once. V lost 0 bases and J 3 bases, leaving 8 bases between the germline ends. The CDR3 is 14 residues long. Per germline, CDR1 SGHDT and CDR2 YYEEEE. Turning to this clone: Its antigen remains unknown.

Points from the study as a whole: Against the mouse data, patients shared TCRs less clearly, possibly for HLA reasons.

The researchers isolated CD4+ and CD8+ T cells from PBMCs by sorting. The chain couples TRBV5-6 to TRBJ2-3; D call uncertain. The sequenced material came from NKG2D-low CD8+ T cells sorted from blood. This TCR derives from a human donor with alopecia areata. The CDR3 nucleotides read TGTGCCAGCAGCTTGGGACACTTTACAGATACGCAGTATTTT. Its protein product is CASSLGHFTDTQYF.